This T cell receptor beta chain originates from a study of OX40 agonist ivuxolimab in advanced cancers. Study information: Of mixed ages from about 23 to 79 and averaging approximately 60 years, the group was about 80% male. Partial responses were achieved by three patients, one with hepatocellular carcinoma and two with cutaneous melanoma. Study-level results: Normalized T-cell clonal expansion was also low in a subset of nonresponders. More expanded clones were found, on average, in CD8+ than in CD4+ T cells.

Comments on this clone: Its antigen is not identified.

The CDR3 spans 16 residues. CDR1 is MNHNS, CDR2 SASEGT, per germline. V gave up 2 bases and J gave up 2 bases, with 15 bases separating them. Clones were sequenced by immunoSEQ multiplex PCR, and TCRdb holds only the in-frame ones, with some missing. The sample includes over 30,000 clones, roughly 82% of them seen just once. The receptor was isolated from an adult with an advanced solid tumor such as melanoma, head and neck, liver or kidney cancer. The V and J genes are TRBV6-1 and TRBJ2-5, with D maybe TRBD1 (6 bases). The sample in question was CD4+ or CD8+ T cells sorted from blood, obtained in a trial of the OX40 agonist ivuxolimab. As DNA, the CDR3 is TGTGCCAGCAGTGAACAGGGGCCACGGACACAAGAGACCCAGTACTTC. This codes for CASSEQGPRTQETQYF.